This TCR beta chain was retrieved from a study of blood T cell repertoires in COVID-19. Study as a whole: Samples of COVID-19 (acute and convalescent) were obtained from the United States, Italy and Spain. Nucleic acid was either cDNA or gDNA, and it came from T cells, B-cell-depleted T cells, or PBMCs.

Per the original data handling: Quantification of nucleated cells was approximated via reference gene primer amplification. The protocol was immunoSEQ multiplex PCR, while the TCRdb copy is restricted to in-frame clones and leaves out a portion. That table gives V, J and clone size, and the DNA gave D and trimming. The repertoire consists of 300,000 to 350,000 clones, with around 88% occurring once and the leading ten covering 1.6%. V gave up 6 bases and J gave up 5 bases, with 13 bases separating them. The CDR3 has 13 residues. Germline lookup yields CDR1 ENHRY and CDR2 SYGVKD. The specimen was peripheral blood. The TCR originated in a woman under 40 with COVID-19, enrolled during active disease. This chain uses TRBV10-3 with TRBJ1-2, with D tentatively TRBD1 (6 bases). CDR3 sequence (DNA): TGTGCCATCAGCAGGGGAGAAGGTTATGGCTACACCTTC. Translation gives CAISRGEGYGYTF.